One sample yielded the 10 T cell receptor beta chains listed below, sequenced in a study of T cells expressing NK-cell markers (dated by TCRdb to 2020 to 2021). Libraries were made using 5' RACE. The reads were generated on an Illumina HiSeq 2000. The reads, reprocessed by TCRdb, yield one row per CDR3 protein sequence and no DNA. The sample table holds approximately 440,000 distinct CDR3 sequences. The ten largest account for 1.4% of the sample. The specimen was blood T cells: a sorted CD56 or NKG2C T cell subset, CD4+ or CD8+ T cells, or bulk PBMC T cells (not recorded which). The receptors here all came from a woman between 50 and 59 years old in good health. Donor details come from another sample of the same person, matched by shared clones.

V and J are TRBV20-1 and TRBJ2-1; without DNA, the TCRdb call of TRBD1 cannot be checked. Looked up from germline, CDR1 is DFQATT and CDR2 is SNEGSKA (reference sequence). The CDR3 is made up of 15 amino acids. CDR3 sequence reads: CSASPLTGGENEQFF.

CDR3 residues: CASENDGETQYF. The genes are TRBV6-1 and TRBJ2-5. Germline V gene lookup returns CDR1 MNHNS and CDR2 SASEGT. This CDR3 is 12 amino acids long.

The rearrangement joins TRBV14 to TRBJ2-1; TCRdb selects TRBD2, and the lack of DNA leaves this call unchecked. From germline, CDR1 is SGHDN and CDR2 FVKESK. The CDR3 sequence is 11 residues long. The CDR3 loop is CASSRTSEQFF.

V and J are TRBV19 and TRBJ1-1. Germline assignment: CDR1 LNHDA and CDR2 SQIVND (reference sequence). This CDR3 comprises 15 residues. The CDR3 sequence: CASSSLRRAGTEAFF.

This rearrangement joins TRBV20-1 to TRBJ2-5; TCRdb's D call of TRBD2 is untestable without DNA. Looked up from germline, CDR1 is DFQATT and CDR2 is SNEGSKA (reference sequence). The CDR3 is 16 residues long. The CDR3 loop is CSARRARGGASWTQYF.

This CDR3 is CASSPIQGTGNEQFF. The chain employs TRBV11-2 and TRBJ2-1; the TCRdb call, TRBD1, lacks DNA for checking. The CDR3 covers 15 residues. Germline CDR1 reads SGHAT; CDR2 reads FQNNGV. Drawing the rest from reference TRBV11-2 and TRBJ2-1, the complete variable domain is EAGVAQSPRYKIIEKRQSVAFWCNPISGHATLYWYQQILGQGPKLLIQFQNNGVVDDSQLPKDRFSAERLKGVDSTLKIQPAKLEDSAVYLCASSPIQGTGNEQFFGPGTRLTVL.

The J gene is TRBJ1-1, the V gene TRBV6-5; there is no DNA to check the TCRdb D call of TRBD1. Germline CDR1 is MNHEY and CDR2 is SVGAGI. This CDR3 is 16 amino acids long. CDR3 region: CASSRTGAGPGTEAFF.

The J gene is TRBJ2-3, the V gene TRBV10-3; as DNA is missing, the TRBD2 call by TCRdb cannot be tested. From germline, CDR1 is ENHRY and CDR2 SYGVKD. CDR3 size: 15 residues. The CDR3 is CAISAREASTDTQYF.

This rearrangement joins TRBV6-5 to TRBJ1-2. The CDR3 spans 14 residues. The germline gives CDR1 MNHEY, CDR2 SVGAGI. This chain's CDR3 is CASSYRAAGYGYTF.

V usage is TRBV6-5 and J usage is TRBJ2-2; the TCRdb D gene call, TRBD1, has no DNA to confirm it. Germline V CDR1 and CDR2: MNHEY, SVGAGI. This CDR3 has 16 amino acids. CDR3 sequence reads: CASSYAVAGGTGELFF.